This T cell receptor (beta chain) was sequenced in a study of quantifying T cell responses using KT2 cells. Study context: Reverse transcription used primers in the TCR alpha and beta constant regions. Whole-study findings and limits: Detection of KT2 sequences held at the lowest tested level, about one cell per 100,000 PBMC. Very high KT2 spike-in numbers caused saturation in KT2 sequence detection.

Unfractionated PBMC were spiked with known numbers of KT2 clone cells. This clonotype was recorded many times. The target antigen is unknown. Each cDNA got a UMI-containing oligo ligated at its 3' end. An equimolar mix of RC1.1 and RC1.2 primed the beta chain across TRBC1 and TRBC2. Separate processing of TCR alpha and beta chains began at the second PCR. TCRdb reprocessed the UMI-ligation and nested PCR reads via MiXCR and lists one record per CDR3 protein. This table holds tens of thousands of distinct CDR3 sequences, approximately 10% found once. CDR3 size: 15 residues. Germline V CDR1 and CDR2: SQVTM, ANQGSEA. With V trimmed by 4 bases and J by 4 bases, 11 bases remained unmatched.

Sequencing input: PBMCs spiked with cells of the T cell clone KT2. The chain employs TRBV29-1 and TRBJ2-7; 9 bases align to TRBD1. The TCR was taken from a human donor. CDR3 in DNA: TGCAGCGTTGTGGGGACAGGGAGGACCTCTTACGAGCAGTACTTC. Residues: CSVVGTGRTSYEQYF.